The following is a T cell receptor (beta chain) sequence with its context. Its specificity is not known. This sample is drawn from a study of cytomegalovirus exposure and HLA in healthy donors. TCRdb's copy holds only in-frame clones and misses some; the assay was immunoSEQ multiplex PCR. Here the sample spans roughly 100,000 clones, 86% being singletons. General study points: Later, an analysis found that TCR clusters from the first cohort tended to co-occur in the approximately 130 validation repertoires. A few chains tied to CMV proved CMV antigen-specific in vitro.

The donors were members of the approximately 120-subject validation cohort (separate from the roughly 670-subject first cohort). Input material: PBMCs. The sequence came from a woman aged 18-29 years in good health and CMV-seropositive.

The CDR3 bases are TGTGCCAGCACCAGCGAGACAGGGATCAATGGCTACACCTTC. Residues: CASTSETGINGYTF. The chain links TRBV28 to TRBJ1-2, with 7 bases fitting TRBD1. Germline-derived CDR1 and CDR2 are MDHEN and SYDVKM. V gave up 7 bases and J gave up 6 bases; unmatched junction bases: 11. The CDR3 covers 14 residues.